Below are 30 T cell receptor beta chains sequenced from a single sample in a study of T cell responses to AZD1222 COVID-19 vaccine. Measured with immunoSEQ multiplex PCR; TCRdb has only the in-frame clones, and not every one. Of 75,000 to 100,000 clones listed, approximately 90% were seen once; the top ten hold around 2.9%. Sequenced here: peripheral blood, sampled 28 days after the second AZD1222 dose. The origin of the receptors is an adult who received the AZD1222 COVID-19 vaccine.

The J gene is TRBJ2-5, the V gene TRBV19; 7 bases align to TRBD2. Germline V gene data show CDR1 as LNHDA and CDR2 as SQIVND (reference sequence). J gave up 5 bases and V 7 bases, and 19 bases lay outside the gene matches. The CDR3 totals 17 residues. CDR3 nucleotides: TGTGCCAGTACCACATGGGGGGGTAGGGACCCCGAGGAGACCCAGTACTTC. As protein: CASTTWGGRDPEETQYF. The entire variable domain, with the rest obtained from reference TRBV19 and TRBJ2-5, is as follows: DGGITQSPKYLFRKEGQNVTLSCEQNLNHDAMYWYRQDPGQGLRLIYYSQIVNDFQKGDIAEGYSVSREKKESFPLTVTSAQKNPTAFYLCASTTWGGRDPEETQYFGPGTRLLVL.

The rearrangement uses TRBV19 and TRBJ1-1; no clear D. CDR3 length: 14 residues. Germline-derived CDR1 and CDR2 are LNHDA and SQIVND (reference sequence). The germline V and J ends were trimmed by 5 bases and 2 bases, with 12 bases remaining between them. CDR3 amino acids: CASSPWQANTEAFF. DNA of the CDR3: TGTGCCAGTAGTCCCTGGCAGGCCAACACTGAAGCTTTCTTT.

The chain couples TRBV7-2 to TRBJ2-3, with 11 bases lining up with TRBD2. V shed 5 bases, J shed 2 bases, and the junction held 12 bases outside the gene matches. Looked up from germline, CDR1 is SGHTA and CDR2 is FQGNSA. This CDR3 is 18 amino acids long. CDR3 protein: CASSPAPLAGGFTDTQYF. In DNA form, the CDR3 reads TGTGCCAGCAGCCCCGCTCCCCTAGCGGGGGGATTCACAGATACGCAGTATTTT.

The gene calls are TRBV6-5 and TRBJ2-7; 7 bases map to TRBD1. This CDR3 contains 11 residues. V dropped 9 bases and J dropped 4; count of bases not matched to a gene: 3. CDR1 and CDR2 (germline): MNHEY, SVGAGI. The CDR3 coding sequence is TGTGCCAGTACAGGGGCGTACGAGCAGTACTTC. Its protein is CASTGAYEQYF.

V is TRBV6-1 and J is TRBJ1-1; D is possibly TRBD1 (5 bases). Germline assignment: CDR1 MNHNS and CDR2 SASEGT. The CDR3 contains 15 residues. Deletions cut 0 bases from V and 5 bases from J, with 13 bases between. This chain's CDR3 is CASSEAGRGGTEAFF. In DNA, the CDR3 is TGTGCCAGCAGTGAAGCGGGGCGGGGTGGGACTGAAGCTTTCTTT.

The chain uses TRBV5-1 and TRBJ2-5, with D maybe TRBD1 (5 bases). Looked up from germline, CDR1 is SGHRS and CDR2 is YFSETQ. Trimming left V 4 bases short and J 5 bases short, with 12 bases between. The CDR3 runs to 13 residues. In nucleotides, the CDR3 is TGCGCCAGCAGCGAACAGGCGGAGGAGACCCAGTACTTC. Encoded protein: CASSEQAEETQYF.

This chain joins TRBV27 and TRBJ2-1, with TRBD2 matching over 11 bases. V lost 6 bases, J lost 3 bases, and 4 bases stayed unmatched. This CDR3 has 15 residues. Germline-derived CDR1 and CDR2 are MNHEY and SMNVEV (reference sequence). The CDR3 bases are TGTGCCAGCAGCCCCGGGACTAGCGGCTACAATGAGCAGTTCTTC. Translation gives CASSPGTSGYNEQFF.

This clone was observed a few times. The J gene is TRBJ1-1, the V gene TRBV18; 7 nucleotides align to TRBD1. The V and J ends lost 2 bases and 6 bases, in that order; junction bases with no gene match: 6. There are 14 residues in the CDR3. Germline values: CDR1 KGHSH, CDR2 LQKENI. The CDR3 nucleotides read TGTGCCAGCTCACCAGACAGGGTTACCTCTGAAGCTTTCTTT. It yields the protein CASSPDRVTSEAFF.

This sequence joins TRBV3-1 (or the pseudogene TRBV3-2) and TRBJ1-6; 8 nucleotides align to TRBD1. Germline V gene lookup returns CDR1 LGHDT and CDR2 YNNKEL (reference sequence). CDR3 size: 17 residues. V was clipped by 3 bases and J by 7 bases; unmatched bases: 11. The CDR3 protein is CASSQRTTGGENSPLHF. The DNA of the CDR3 is TGTGCCAGCAGCCAGAGAACCACAGGGGGTGAGAATTCACCCCTCCACTTT.

The chain employs TRBV6-6 and TRBJ1-4; unclear D gene. The CDR3 is 15 residues long. Trimming left V 3 bases short and J 4 bases short, with 12 bases between. The germline V gene encodes CDR1 MNHNY and CDR2 SVGAGI (reference sequence). Here the CDR3 reads CASSYRFDLNEKLFF. In nucleotides, the CDR3 is TGTGCCAGCAGTTATAGATTCGACCTTAATGAAAAACTGTTTTTT.

This chain uses TRBV5-6 with TRBJ2-7, with D perhaps TRBD1 or TRBD2 (5 bases each). CDR3 size: 14 residues. Trimming cost V 4 bases and J 2 bases, with 13 bases left between them. CDR1 and CDR2 (germline): SGHDT, YYEEEE. The CDR3 loop is CASSPGTMTYEQYF. The DNA for the CDR3 is TGTGCCAGCAGCCCCGGGACGATGACCTACGAGCAGTACTTC.

The chain employs TRBV6-1 and TRBJ1-4; TRBD1 agrees at 7 bases. The trim removed 2 bases at V and 5 bases at J, leaving 5 bases unmatched. In germline, CDR1 is MNHNS, CDR2 SASEGT. The CDR3 consists of 15 residues. For the CDR3, the DNA is TGTGCCAGCAGTGAAATGGACAGGAGGAATGAAAAACTGTTTTTT. This codes for CASSEMDRRNEKLFF.

The chain has TRBV11-3 and TRBJ1-1; 9 nucleotides line up with TRBD1. V trimming: 5 bases; J trimming: 0 bases; junction bases outside the gene matches: 4. The CDR3 spans 15 residues. CDR1 and CDR2 (germline): SGHNT, YENEEA. CDR3 nucleotide sequence: TGTGCCAGCAGCGCTAGGGACAGGGTGAACACTGAAGCTTTCTTT. Protein: CASSARDRVNTEAFF.

The rearrangement links TRBV20-1 to TRBJ2-1; D gene ambiguous. Germline loops: CDR1 DFQATT, CDR2 SNEGSKA (reference sequence). V dropped 2 bases and J dropped 4 bases, with 3 bases sitting between them. CDR3 length: 11 residues. Written as DNA, the CDR3 is TGCAGTGCTAGACTGTACAATGAGCAGTTCTTC. Its translation is CSARLYNEQFF.

This chain links TRBV7-2 with TRBJ1-5; D is undetermined. Germline CDR1 reads SGHTA; CDR2 reads FQGNSA. The V end was cut by 5 bases, the J end by 1 base, with 12 bases between. This CDR3 has 15 residues. The CDR3 DNA sequence: TGTGCCAGCAGCCTTACTGGTTTAAGCAATCAGCCCCAGCATTTT. This encodes CASSLTGLSNQPQHF.

The J gene is TRBJ2-1, the V gene TRBV19; 12 bases align to TRBD2. This CDR3 has 15 amino acids. CDR1 LNHDA and CDR2 SQIVND come from the germline V gene (reference sequence). The ends lost 4 bases at V and 8 bases at J; junction bases unmatched: 6. In nucleotides, the CDR3 is TGTGCCAGTAGTACCCTAGCGGGGGGGCAGGATGAGCAGTTCTTC. Translation gives CASSTLAGGQDEQFF.

The chain uses TRBV4-3 and TRBJ1-2; D is ambiguous. The CDR3 extends over 14 amino acids. V lost 2 bases to trimming and J lost 0 bases, with 7 bases between them. Germline V gene data show CDR1 as LGHNA and CDR2 as YSLEER. The CDR3 coding sequence is TGCGCCAGCAGCCAACGTACTTCTAACTATGGCTACACCTTC. Translating gives CASSQRTSNYGYTF.

This clone was seen a handful of times. The J gene is TRBJ1-3, the V gene TRBV30, with 9 bases matching TRBD1. Germline CDR1 reads GTSNPN; CDR2 reads SVGIG (reference sequence). CDR3 length: 11 residues. After removal of 2 bases from V and 14 bases from J, the junction contained 4 bases not matched to a gene. CDR3 residues: CAWSPGQGLYF. In DNA form, the CDR3 reads TGTGCCTGGAGTCCGGGACAGGGCTTATATTTT.

A single count supports this clone. This sequence joins TRBV18 and TRBJ1-3; D ambiguous. The CDR3 runs 14 residues. The germline CDR1 and CDR2 sequences are KGHSH and LQKENI. Trimming took 2 bases from V and 0 from J, leaving 5 bases between them. CDR3 protein: CASSPYGSGNTIYF. Here the CDR3 DNA reads TGTGCCAGCTCACCATACGGCTCTGGAAACACCATATATTTT.

V gene TRBV30 combines with J gene TRBJ1-1, with a weak D call TRBD1 (6 bases). The CDR3 length is 12 residues. Germline CDR1 reads GTSNPN; CDR2 reads SVGIG (reference sequence). V was pared by 5 bases and J by 5 bases, with 12 bases between. The chain's CDR3 is CAWCYQGTEAFF. As DNA, the CDR3 is TGTGCCTGGTGTTATCAGGGGACTGAAGCTTTCTTT.

This clone was seen only once. The rearrangement joins TRBV11-3 to TRBJ1-1, with a possible D match to TRBD1 (5 bases). The V gene lost 3 bases and the J gene lost 1 base, with 12 bases spanning the gap. The CDR3 spans 15 residues. In germline, CDR1 is SGHNT, CDR2 YENEEA. Written as DNA, the CDR3 is TGTGCCAGCAGCTTCGGGGGGACCCCGAACACTGAAGCTTTCTTT. It is translated as CASSFGGTPNTEAFF.

V gene TRBV19 combines with J gene TRBJ2-3; possibly TRBD1 or TRBD2 for D (5 bases each). With 5 bases removed from V and 2 bases from J, the gap between germline ends came to 14 bases. This CDR3 contains 15 residues. In germline, CDR1 is LNHDA, CDR2 SQIVND (reference sequence). The DNA of the CDR3 is TGTGCCAGTAGTCCTCAAAGGGACCTCACAGATACGCAGTATTTT. Translated: CASSPQRDLTDTQYF.

This chain uses TRBV7-2 with TRBJ2-3, with 10 bases lining up with TRBD2. V trimming: 2 bases; J trimming: 2 bases; junction bases outside the gene matches: 7. The CDR3 is 17 residues long. Germline loops: CDR1 SGHTA, CDR2 FQGNSA. The CDR3 spells CASSLKASGGPTDTQYF. In DNA form, the CDR3 reads TGTGCCAGCAGCTTAAAGGCTAGCGGGGGTCCCACAGATACGCAGTATTTT.

V gene TRBV6-5 combines with J gene TRBJ1-1; tentatively, D is TRBD1 (6 bases). Trimming cost V 5 bases and J 0 bases, with 13 bases left between them. CDR1 is MNHEY, CDR2 SVGAGI, per germline. The length of the CDR3 is 15 residues. CDR3: CASSPRTDLNTEAFF. DNA of the CDR3: TGTGCCAGCAGTCCCCGGACAGACCTGAACACTGAAGCTTTCTTT.

V usage is TRBV20-1 and J usage is TRBJ2-1; D ambiguous. The CDR3 extends over 11 amino acids. With 6 bases removed from V and 5 bases from J, the gap between germline ends came to 8 bases. CDR1 DFQATT and CDR2 SNEGSKA come from the germline V gene (reference sequence). CDR3 sequence: CSAGRNNEQFF. The DNA of the CDR3 is TGCAGTGCGGGAAGGAACAATGAGCAGTTCTTC.

The chain carries TRBV19 and TRBJ1-3; a weak D match, TRBD1 (5 bases). Trimming took off 8 bases at V and 4 bases at J, with 15 bases between the two ends. Germline V lookup: CDR1 LNHDA, CDR2 SQIVND (reference sequence). This CDR3 is built from 14 residues. CDR3: CASSRGGTGNTIYF. The DNA of the CDR3 is TGTGCCAGTTCTCGCGGGGGAACGGGAAACACCATATATTTT.

The count of this clone is one. This chain joins TRBV7-2 and TRBJ1-2; TRBD1 agrees at 8 bases. J was trimmed by 8 bases and V by 5 bases; bases with no gene match: 13. Germline CDR1 and CDR2: SGHTA and FQGNSA. The CDR3 is made up of 15 amino acids. The CDR3 nucleotides read TGTGCCAGCAGCCAACGGACAGGGTACACTCCCGGCTACACCTTC. Translation gives CASSQRTGYTPGYTF.

V usage is TRBV2 and J usage is TRBJ2-7; TRBD1 agrees at 8 bases. Per germline, CDR1 SNHLY and CDR2 FYNNEI. This CDR3 spans 15 amino acids. After removal of 1 base from V and 2 bases from J, the junction contained 4 bases not matched to a gene. CDR3 region: CASSEERTGPYEQYF. The CDR3 nucleotides are TGTGCCAGCAGTGAAGAACGGACAGGGCCCTACGAGCAGTACTTC.

This sequence joins TRBV7-2 and TRBJ1-2; 8 bases map to TRBD1. The CDR3 is 15 amino acids. Trimming removed 7 bases from V and 8 bases from J; junction bases left unmatched: 15. Germline V CDR1 and CDR2: SGHTA, FQGNSA. Here the CDR3 reads CASTLQGAQSHGYTF. CDR3 coding DNA: TGTGCCAGCACCCTTCAGGGGGCCCAGAGTCACGGCTACACCTTC.

This clone was recorded only once. The chain combines TRBV2 with TRBJ1-2, with D uncertain. Germline CDR1 and CDR2: SNHLY and FYNNEI. CDR3 length equals 14 residues. Deletions cut 2 bases from V and 5 bases from J, with 12 bases between. CDR3 region: CASSESEGTYGYTF. CDR3 DNA: TGTGCCAGCAGTGAAAGCGAGGGAACTTATGGCTACACCTTC.